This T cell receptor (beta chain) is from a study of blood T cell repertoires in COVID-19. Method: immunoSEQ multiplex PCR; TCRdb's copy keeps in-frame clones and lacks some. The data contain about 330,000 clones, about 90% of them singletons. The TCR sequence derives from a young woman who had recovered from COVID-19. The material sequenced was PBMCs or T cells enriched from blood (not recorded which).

DNA of the CDR3: TGTGCCAGTAGTACCGGGACTAGAGGGGATGAGACCCAGTACTTC. As protein: CASSTGTRGDETQYF. The V call is TRBV19, the J call TRBJ2-5, with TRBD2 identical over 8 bases. Germline trimming cut 4 bases from V and 5 bases from J; bases unmatched to any gene: 9. The V gene's germline CDR1 is LNHDA and CDR2 SQIVND (reference sequence). This CDR3 region has 15 residues. The complete variable domain, with remaining parts taken from reference TRBV19 and TRBJ2-5, reads DGGITQSPKYLFRKEGQNVTLSCEQNLNHDAMYWYRQDPGQGLRLIYYSQIVNDFQKGDIAEGYSVSREKKESFPLTVTSAQKNPTAFYLCASSTGTRGDETQYFGPGTRLLVL.